The clone carrying this T cell receptor (beta chain) came up many times. Its antigen is not known. This entry belongs to a study of blood T cells in healthy people across ages. It was with a sample-barcoded 5' primer and a J-beta primer mix that a second PCR of about 6 to 12 cycles was run. Every sample gave at least 2.5 million paired-end reads containing CDR3. TCRdb re-called the 5' RACE reads through MiXCR, storing one row per CDR3 protein. The sample records 1.5 million to 2 million distinct CDR3 sequences, 28% being singletons. Study outcomes and limitations: CMV status of donors was not determined, possibly confounding expanded clonotype changes.

V lost 0 bases and J lost 0, with 11 bases in between. The CDR3 consists of 16 residues. Germline-derived CDR1 and CDR2 are SGHDT and YYEEEE. This chain joins TRBV5-6 and TRBJ2-3; D perhaps matches TRBD2 (5 bases). This clonotype was obtained from a woman aged 25-40 years in good health. The sequencing sample was made of blood. Written as DNA, the CDR3 is TGTGCCAGCAGCTTGGCGGGGAAAACTAGCACAGATACGCAGTATTTT. This gives the protein CASSLAGKTSTDTQYF.